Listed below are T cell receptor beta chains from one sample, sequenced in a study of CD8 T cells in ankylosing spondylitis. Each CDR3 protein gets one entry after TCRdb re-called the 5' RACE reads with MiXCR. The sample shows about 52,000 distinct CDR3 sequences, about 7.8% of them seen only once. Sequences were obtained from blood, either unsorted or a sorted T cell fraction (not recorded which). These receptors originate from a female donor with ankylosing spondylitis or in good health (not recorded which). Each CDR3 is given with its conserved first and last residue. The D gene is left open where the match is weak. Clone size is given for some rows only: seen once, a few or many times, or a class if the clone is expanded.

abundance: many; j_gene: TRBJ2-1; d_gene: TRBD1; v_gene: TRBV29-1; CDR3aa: CSVLPGQGRNEQFF; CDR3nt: TGCAGCGTCTTACCGGGACAGGGAAGAAATGAGCAGTTCTTC
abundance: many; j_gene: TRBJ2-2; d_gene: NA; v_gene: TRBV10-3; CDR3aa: CAISSLNTGELFF; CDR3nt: TGTGCCATCAGTTCCCTAAACACCGGGGAGCTGTTTTTT
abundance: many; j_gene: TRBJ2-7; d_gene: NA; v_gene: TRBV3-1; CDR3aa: CASSHRSTSYEQYF; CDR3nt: TGTGCCAGCAGCCACAGATCCACTTCCTACGAGCAGTACTTC
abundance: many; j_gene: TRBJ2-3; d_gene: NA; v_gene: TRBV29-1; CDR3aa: CSVDKSIGASSTDTQYF; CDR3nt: TGCAGCGTTGATAAGTCAATCGGGGCTTCTAGCACAGATACGCAGTATTTT
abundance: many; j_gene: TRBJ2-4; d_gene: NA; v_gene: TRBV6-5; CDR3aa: CASSYSGDENIQYF; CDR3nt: TGTGCCAGCAGTTACTCGGGGGACGAAAACATTCAGTACTTC
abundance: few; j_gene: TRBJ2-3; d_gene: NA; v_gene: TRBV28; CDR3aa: CASSRVRDGGGGSADTQYF; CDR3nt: TGTGCCAGCAGCCGCGTAAGGGATGGGGGAGGAGGTTCCGCAGATACGCAGTATTTT
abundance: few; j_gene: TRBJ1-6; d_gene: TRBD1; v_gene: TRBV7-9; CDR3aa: CASSSRTGTNNSPLHF; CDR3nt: TGTGCCAGCAGCTCCCGGACAGGGACCAATAATTCACCCCTCCACTTT
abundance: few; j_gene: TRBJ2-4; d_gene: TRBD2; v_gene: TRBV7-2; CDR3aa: CASSLIISSGAKNIQYF; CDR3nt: TGTGCCAGCAGCTTAATCATCAGTAGCGGGGCCAAAAACATTCAGTACTTC
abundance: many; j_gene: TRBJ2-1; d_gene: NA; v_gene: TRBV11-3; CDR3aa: CASSPRGPHNEQFF; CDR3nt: TGTGCCAGCAGCCCTCGGGGGCCCCACAATGAGCAGTTCTTC
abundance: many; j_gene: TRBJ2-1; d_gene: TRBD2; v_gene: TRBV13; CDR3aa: CASSLLGKPGGNEQFF; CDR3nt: TGTGCCAGCAGCCTACTCGGGAAACCGGGGGGAAATGAGCAGTTCTTC
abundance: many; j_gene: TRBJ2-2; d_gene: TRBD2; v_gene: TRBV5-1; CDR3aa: CASAPTSGERELFF; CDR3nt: TGCGCCAGCGCCCCGACTAGCGGGGAACGGGAGCTGTTTTTT
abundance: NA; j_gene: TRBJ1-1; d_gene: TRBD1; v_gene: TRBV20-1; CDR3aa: CSARVDREDTEAFF; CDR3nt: TGCAGTGCTAGAGTCGACAGGGAGGACACTGAAGCTTTCTTT
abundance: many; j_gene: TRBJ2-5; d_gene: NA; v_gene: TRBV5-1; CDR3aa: CASSLGRGRAETQYF; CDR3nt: TGCGCCAGCAGCTTGGGCCGGGGCCGAGCAGAGACCCAGTACTTC
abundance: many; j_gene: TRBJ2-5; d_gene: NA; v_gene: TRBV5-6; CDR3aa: CASSLRSMETQYF; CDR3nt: TGTGCCAGCAGCTTACGATCGATGGAGACCCAGTACTTC
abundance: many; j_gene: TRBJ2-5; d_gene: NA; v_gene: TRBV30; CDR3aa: CAWSVESQETQYF; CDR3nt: TGTGCCTGGAGTGTCGAGAGCCAAGAGACCCAGTACTTC
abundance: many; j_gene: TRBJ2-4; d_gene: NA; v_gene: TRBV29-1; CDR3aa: CSVWGGDLAKNIQYF; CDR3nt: TGCAGCGTTTGGGGTGGGGATCTAGCCAAAAACATTCAGTACTTC